Following are 13 T cell receptor beta chains from one sample sequenced in a study of cytomegalovirus exposure and HLA in healthy donors. Clones were read by immunoSEQ multiplex PCR, and TCRdb kept only the in-frame ones, dropping some. The table lists some 260,000 clones, less than 95% of them singletons. Input material: PBMCs. These receptors originate from a woman aged 25 to 39 in good health and CMV-seronegative.

The V and J genes are TRBV12-5 and TRBJ1-2; TRBD1 aligns across 10 bases. The ends lost 6 bases at V and 7 bases at J; junction bases unmatched: 2. Germline CDR1 is LGHNT and CDR2 is FRNRAP. The CDR3 extends over 12 amino acids. The CDR3 sequence is CASGTGGSGYTF. CDR3 DNA: TGTGCTAGTGGGACAGGGGGCTCTGGCTACACCTTC.

The chain has TRBV7-2 and TRBJ2-1; perhaps D is TRBD1 or TRBD2 (5 bases each). The germline V gene has CDR1 SGHTA and CDR2 FQGNSA. The CDR3 is made up of 16 amino acids. The V gene lost 5 bases and the J gene lost 10 bases, with 24 bases spanning the gap. This CDR3 is CASSLPRDGPMREQFF. CDR3 nucleotide sequence: TGTGCCAGCAGCCTCCCCCGGGACGGACCAATGAGGGAGCAGTTCTTC.

The V call is TRBV11-2, the J call TRBJ2-3; D uncertain. CDR1 and CDR2 (germline): SGHAT, FQNNGV. V was cut by 0 bases and J by 1 base, with 11 bases left in between. CDR3 length equals 16 residues. CDR3 nucleotides: TGTGCCAGCAGCTTAGATGAGTTGCGTGGCACAGATACGCAGTATTTT. Translating gives CASSLDELRGTDTQYF.

The chain links TRBV6-5 to TRBJ2-1; 9 bases are a match to TRBD1. This CDR3 contains 15 residues. The V segment lost 5 bases and the J segment 8 bases; nucleotides outside the gene matches: 10. Germline V lookup: CDR1 MNHEY, CDR2 SVGAGI. CDR3 region: CASSPRDRVFDEQFF. The CDR3 DNA follows: TGTGCCAGCAGTCCCCGGGACAGGGTGTTCGATGAGCAGTTCTTC.

The chain has TRBV5-1 and TRBJ2-7; D ambiguous. The CDR3 covers 15 residues. CDR1 SGHRS and CDR2 YFSETQ come from the germline V gene. With 0 bases removed from V and 0 bases from J, the gap between germline ends came to 10 bases. CDR3 bases: TGCGCCAGCAGCTTGGAAGGAGCCTTCTCCTACGAGCAGTACTTC. This gives the protein CASSLEGAFSYEQYF. Full variable domain (remainder filled in from reference TRBV5-1 and TRBJ2-7): KAGVTQTPRYLIKTRGQQVTLSCSPISGHRSVSWYQQTPGQGLQFLFEYFSETQRNKGNFPGRFSGRQFSNSRSEMNVSTLELGDSALYLCASSLEGAFSYEQYFGPGTRLTVT.

The gene calls are TRBV4-2 and TRBJ2-7; 10 nucleotides align to TRBD1. Per the germline V gene, CDR1 is LGHNA and CDR2 is YNFKEQ. J lost 3 bases, V lost 4 bases, and 9 bases had no gene match. The CDR3 loop spans 16 amino acids. The CDR3 reads CASSPPGQGLFYEQYF. DNA of the CDR3: TGTGCCAGCAGCCCCCCGGGACAGGGGCTGTTCTACGAGCAGTACTTC.

This chain uses TRBV19 with TRBJ1-5, with a possible D match to TRBD1 (6 bases). The V end was cut by 4 bases, the J end by 4 bases, with 14 bases between. This CDR3 is built from 15 residues. The germline V gene has CDR1 LNHDA and CDR2 SQIVND (reference sequence). CDR3 coding DNA: TGTGCCAGTAGTACGACAGGATCGGGGAATCAGCCCCAGCATTTT. Translated, it gives CASSTTGSGNQPQHF.

The rearrangement joins TRBV18 to TRBJ2-1; TRBD2 matches 13 bases. After removal of 2 bases from V and 8 bases from J, the junction contained 3 bases not matched to a gene. The CDR3 has 15 amino acids. CDR1 is KGHSH, CDR2 LQKENI, per germline. In nucleotides, the CDR3 is TGTGCCAGCTCACCAGGACTAGCGGGAGTTGATGAGCAGTTCTTC. Its protein product is CASSPGLAGVDEQFF.

V and J are TRBV11-2 and TRBJ2-7; D could derive from TRBD1 or TRBD2 (5 bases each). Looked up from germline, CDR1 is SGHAT and CDR2 is FQNNGV. Trimming pared 3 bases from V and 3 bases from J, leaving 12 bases between. CDR3 length: 14 amino acids. The CDR3 loop is CASSFTGSVYEQYF. The CDR3 nucleotides read TGTGCCAGCAGCTTTACAGGTAGCGTCTACGAGCAGTACTTC.

Remarks on this clone: The same CDR3 also results from other DNA sequences found in this sample. The rearrangement links TRBV20-1 to TRBJ2-7; no firm D call. V shed 1 base and J shed 4 bases, with 2 bases lying between them. This CDR3 is built from 10 residues. Germline CDR1 is DFQATT and CDR2 is SNEGSKA (reference sequence). The CDR3 nucleotides read TGCAGTGCTAGAGGGTACGAGCAGTACTTC. Protein sequence: CSARGYEQYF.

This rearrangement joins TRBV10-3 to TRBJ1-1; no clear D. Trimming stripped 4 bases from V and 1 base from J, with 4 bases between. Germline V gene lookup returns CDR1 ENHRY and CDR2 SYGVKD. CDR3 length: 12 amino acids. The DNA for the CDR3 is TGTGCCATCAGTGGGACGAACACTGAAGCTTTCTTT. It encodes CAISGTNTEAFF.

This clone came up a few times. V is TRBV2 and J is TRBJ1-2; D is unresolved. Germline assignment: CDR1 SNHLY and CDR2 FYNNEI. This CDR3 is built from 13 residues. V was cut by 3 bases and J by 2 bases, with 7 bases left in between. CDR3 protein: CASSEDGNYGYTF. The DNA of the CDR3 is TGTGCCAGCAGTGAGGACGGGAACTATGGCTACACCTTC.

The genes are TRBV2 and TRBJ2-1; D unresolved. The CDR3 spans 11 residues. From germline, CDR1 is SNHLY and CDR2 FYNNEI. Trimming stripped 6 bases from V and 9 bases from J, with 9 bases between. Here the CDR3 reads CASRPTPEQFF. The CDR3 DNA follows: TGTGCCAGCAGACCAACTCCTGAGCAGTTCTTC. The full variable domain, its missing parts supplied by reference TRBV2 and TRBJ2-1, is EPEVTQTPSHQVTQMGQEVILRCVPISNHLYFYWYRQILGQKVEFLVSFYNNEISEKSEIFDDQFSVERPDGSNFTLKIRSTKLEDSAMYFCASRPTPEQFFGPGTRLTVL.